Each of the 21 T cell receptor beta chains below was sequenced from the same sample in a study of blood T cell repertoires in COVID-19. Clones were sequenced by immunoSEQ multiplex PCR, and TCRdb holds only the in-frame ones, with some missing. The data hold about 260,000 clones, with roughly 86% observed a single time. Sample: peripheral blood. Receptors were obtained from a man aged 40-49 years who had recovered from COVID-19.

The chain recombines TRBV11-3 with TRBJ2-1, with D perhaps TRBD1 (7 bases). The CDR3 covers 15 residues. Between the trimmed V and J ends, which lost 5 bases and 10 bases, there was a span of 21 bases. Germline V lookup: CDR1 SGHNT, CDR2 YENEEA. CDR3 sequence (DNA): TGTGCCAGCAGCCTACAGACAGGGCAGGCGGGAGAGCAGTTCTTC. Protein sequence: CASSLQTGQAGEQFF.

This clone was counted between two and nine times. V and J are TRBV19 and TRBJ2-7; 11 nucleotides line up with TRBD1. The length of the CDR3 is 14 residues. Germline CDR1 and CDR2: LNHDA and SQIVND (reference sequence). Trimming cost V 4 bases and J 2 bases; bases outside gene matches: 1. The CDR3 loop is CASSRGQGAYEQYF. CDR3 nucleotide sequence: TGTGCCAGTAGTAGGGGACAGGGGGCCTACGAGCAGTACTTC.

The chain links TRBV2 to TRBJ1-5, with D perhaps matching TRBD1 (6 bases). V was cut by 3 bases and J by 1 base, with 10 bases left in between. CDR3 length: 15 amino acids. Looked up from germline, CDR1 is SNHLY and CDR2 is FYNNEI. The CDR3 coding sequence is TGTGCCAGCAGTGACAGGGGCGCGAGCAATCAGCCCCAGCATTTT. This gives the protein CASSDRGASNQPQHF.

CDR3 loop: CASSRSRVTYEQYF. The CDR3 DNA sequence: TGTGCCAGCAGCCGCTCGAGAGTCACCTACGAGCAGTACTTC. The chain recombines TRBV7-8 with TRBJ2-7; D is undetermined. Germline V gene sequence: CDR1 SGHVS, CDR2 FQNEAQ. Trimming removed 5 bases from V and 2 bases from J, with 13 bases in between. This CDR3 contains 14 residues.

The genes are TRBV7-9 and TRBJ2-7; D may be TRBD2 (5 bases). Germline V gene data show CDR1 as SEHNR and CDR2 as FQNEAQ (reference sequence). The length of the CDR3 is 15 residues. Trimming pared 4 bases from V and 2 bases from J, leaving 15 bases between. CDR3 nucleotides: TGTGCCAGCAGCTCCGTTTCTGAGCGGACCTACGAGCAGTACTTC. Translating it yields CASSSVSERTYEQYF.

The chain links TRBV5-6 to TRBJ2-7; TRBD2 matches at 8 bases. CDR3 size: 16 residues. V lost 4 bases, J lost 7 bases, and 16 bases stayed unmatched. Germline V gives CDR1 SGHDT, CDR2 YYEEEE. This CDR3 is CASSRALGRREVEQYF. The CDR3 DNA follows: TGTGCCAGCAGCCGGGCCCTGGGCAGGCGGGAGGTAGAGCAGTACTTC.

This rearrangement joins TRBV9 to TRBJ2-5, with 7 bases lining up with TRBD2. The germline gives CDR1 SGDLS, CDR2 YYNGEE. This CDR3 is built from 15 residues. Trimming cost V 3 bases and J 3 bases; bases outside gene matches: 8. The CDR3 nucleotides read TGTGCCAGCAGCGCCAACCAGCGGGGAGAAGAGACCCAGTACTTC. Protein sequence: CASSANQRGEETQYF.

V is TRBV27 and J is TRBJ2-2; TRBD1 matches at 8 bases. The CDR3 is 16 residues long. V shed 5 bases, J shed 6 bases, and the junction held 11 bases outside the gene matches. Germline V lookup: CDR1 MNHEY, CDR2 SMNVEV (reference sequence). CDR3 loop: CASSPRGQGWAGELFF. CDR3 in DNA: TGTGCCAGCAGTCCCCGAGGACAGGGTTGGGCCGGGGAGCTGTTTTTT.

The chain carries TRBV7-2 and TRBJ1-1; D call uncertain. The germline V and J ends were trimmed by 5 bases and 0 bases, with 10 bases remaining between them. Germline CDR1 is SGHTA and CDR2 is FQGNSA. The length of the CDR3 is 14 residues. The CDR3 coding sequence is TGTGCCAGCAGCCTCACAGTGATGAACACTGAAGCTTTCTTT. As protein: CASSLTVMNTEAFF.

The chain is built from TRBV7-6 and TRBJ2-1; 12 bases match TRBD2. This CDR3 contains 16 residues. Trimming took 1 base from V and 3 from J; bases not matched to a gene: 1. CDR1 SGHVS and CDR2 FNYEAQ come from the germline V gene. The CDR3 coding sequence is TGTGCCAGCAGCTTAGGGACTAGCGGGGACTACAATGAGCAGTTCTTC. This encodes CASSLGTSGDYNEQFF.

The sample holds one count of this clone. The chain has TRBV19 and TRBJ1-6; D unclear. Germline CDR1 is LNHDA and CDR2 is SQIVND (reference sequence). Trimming stripped 3 bases from V and 5 bases from J, with 11 bases between. This CDR3 spans 15 amino acids. The DNA of the CDR3 is TGTGCCAGTAGTATCGAGGCGCTCAATAATTCACCCCTCCACTTT. Its protein is CASSIEALNNSPLHF.

DNA for the CDR3: TGCGCCAGCAGCCGTTCCCAGCGGGAGACCCAGTACTTC. Residues: CASSRSQRETQYF. The genes are TRBV4-1 and TRBJ2-5; D possibly corresponds to TRBD2 (5 bases). Germline lookup yields CDR1 MGHRA and CDR2 YSYEKL. V dropped 4 bases and J dropped 5 bases, with 11 bases sitting between them. This CDR3 contains 13 residues.

The chain combines TRBV19 with TRBJ2-5; TRBD2 is a possible D gene (6 bases). With 3 bases removed from V and 6 bases from J, the gap between germline ends came to 20 bases. The CDR3 has 16 amino acids. Per germline, CDR1 LNHDA and CDR2 SQIVND (reference sequence). The CDR3 spells CASSISPSGGRQTQYF. The CDR3 DNA is TGTGCCAGTAGTATCAGCCCCAGCGGAGGGAGGCAGACCCAGTACTTC.

This chain's CDR3 is CASSGAQSREGTDTQYF. The CDR3 DNA reads TGTGCCAGCAGTGGCGCCCAGTCAAGGGAGGGCACAGATACGCAGTATTTT. This rearrangement joins TRBV2 to TRBJ2-3, with a possible D match to TRBD2 (6 bases). Germline V gene data show CDR1 as SNHLY and CDR2 as FYNNEI. The V end lost 4 bases, the J end lost 1 base, and 18 bases lay between the germline ends. This CDR3 is built from 17 residues. The complete variable domain, with remaining parts taken from reference TRBV2 and TRBJ2-3, reads EPEVTQTPSHQVTQMGQEVILRCVPISNHLYFYWYRQILGQKVEFLVSFYNNEISEKSEIFDDQFSVERPDGSNFTLKIRSTKLEDSAMYFCASSGAQSREGTDTQYFGPGTRLTVL.

This clone came up a few times. The chain is built from TRBV6-1 and TRBJ2-1; 9 nucleotides agree with TRBD1. J gave up 6 bases and V 5 bases, and 2 bases lay outside the gene matches. The CDR3 runs to 13 residues. Germline V lookup: CDR1 MNHNS, CDR2 SASEGT. CDR3 in amino acids: CASSRDRVNEQFF. CDR3 DNA: TGTGCCAGCAGTAGGGACAGGGTCAATGAGCAGTTCTTC.

The chain combines TRBV27 with TRBJ2-5; D remains unclear. Trimming took 2 bases from V and 2 from J, leaving 12 bases between them. In germline, CDR1 is MNHEY, CDR2 SMNVEV (reference sequence). The CDR3 consists of 15 residues. The CDR3 region has the DNA TGTGCCAGCAGTTTAGGTGGCAGGAAACAAGAGACCCAGTACTTC. It encodes CASSLGGRKQETQYF.

The rearrangement uses TRBV5-4 and TRBJ1-1; 9 bases map to TRBD1. Germline loops: CDR1 SGHNT, CDR2 YYREEE (reference sequence). The CDR3 runs to 14 residues. The V segment lost 2 bases and the J segment 4 bases; nucleotides outside the gene matches: 3. The DNA for the CDR3 is TGTGCCAGCAGCTTACAGGGGGCTCGCACTGAAGCTTTCTTT. It translates to CASSLQGARTEAFF.

The chain links TRBV6-2 or TRBV6-3 to TRBJ1-5; TRBD1 is a possible D gene (5 bases). Germline-derived CDR1 and CDR2 are MNHEY and SVGEGT. The length of the CDR3 is 15 residues. The ends were cut back, 4 bases at V and 4 bases at J, with 14 bases in the middle. CDR3 region: CASSWVVRTNQPQHF. The CDR3 coding sequence is TGTGCCAGCAGTTGGGTGGTTAGGACAAATCAGCCCCAGCATTTT.

This chain uses TRBV2 with TRBJ2-1; 10 nucleotides line up with TRBD2. Germline CDR1 is SNHLY and CDR2 is FYNNEI. The J segment lost 4 bases and the V segment lost 9 bases, leaving 3 bases of the junction unmatched. The CDR3 sequence is 13 residues long. CDR3 in amino acids: CARAGGNYNEQFF. In DNA, the CDR3 is TGTGCCAGAGCGGGAGGGAATTACAATGAGCAGTTCTTC.

This CDR3 is CSVEDQLSQVNTEAFF. The CDR3 coding sequence is TGCAGCGTTGAAGATCAATTGTCACAAGTGAACACTGAAGCTTTCTTT. The chain combines TRBV29-1 with TRBJ1-1; D gene ambiguous. V shed 0 bases and J shed 0 bases, with 14 bases lying between them. In germline, CDR1 is SQVTM, CDR2 ANQGSEA. The CDR3 totals 16 residues.

The genes are TRBV3-1 (or the pseudogene TRBV3-2) and TRBJ1-1; D unclear. V shed 6 bases and J shed 6 bases, with 11 bases lying between them. This CDR3 comprises 12 residues. Germline CDR1 is LGHDT and CDR2 is YNNKEL (reference sequence). The CDR3 loop is CASSFSSAEAFF. The CDR3 DNA is TGTGCCAGCAGTTTCAGTAGCGCTGAAGCTTTCTTT.